The clone carrying this TCR beta chain was seen at least ten times. In germline, CDR1 is SGHRS, CDR2 YFSETQ. The V segment lost 0 bases and the J segment 0 bases; nucleotides outside the gene matches: 3. The CDR3 is 15 amino acids. The data were taken from a study of blood T cells in healthy people across ages. Samples had at least 6.5 million PBMCs isolated from them. Per sample, extraction of total RNA gave at least 5.5 micrograms in every case. Alongside a J-beta primer mix, a sample-barcoded 5' primer served in a second PCR lasting about 7 to 12 cycles. Each CDR3 protein gets one entry after TCRdb re-called the 5' RACE reads with MiXCR. The table shows hundreds of thousands of distinct CDR3 sequences, with around 28% occurring only once.

This chain uses TRBV5-1 with TRBJ2-7, with 7 bases matching TRBD2. This TCR was recovered from a woman older than 75 in good health. Sequencing used blood. CDR3 loop: CASSLGGGDSYEQYF. The CDR3, as DNA: TGCGCCAGCAGCTTGGGGGGGGGTGACTCCTACGAGCAGTACTTC.